The 8 T cell receptor beta chains below come from one sample, sequenced in a study of control samples from healthy donors and cancer patients. Sequencing used immunoSEQ multiplex PCR; TCRdb keeps in-frame clones, though not all of them. The table records over 110,000 clones, about nine tenths of them present only once. Source material: blood. These receptor sequences come from a man aged 25-45 years in good health.

The chain joins TRBV20-1 to TRBJ2-1; perhaps TRBD2 as D (6 bases). This CDR3 region has 11 residues. V lost 3 bases and J 8 bases, leaving 8 bases between the germline ends. The germline CDR1 and CDR2 sequences are DFQATT and SNEGSKA (reference sequence). The chain's CDR3 is CSASERDEQFF. As DNA, the CDR3 is TGCAGTGCTAGCGAGCGGGATGAGCAGTTCTTC.

V is TRBV2 and J is TRBJ2-1; possible D gene TRBD2, 5 bases. V lost 4 bases and J lost 0, with 10 bases in between. Germline V gene lookup returns CDR1 SNHLY and CDR2 FYNNEI. The CDR3 runs 15 residues. In DNA form, the CDR3 reads TGTGCCAGCAGTGCGGAGCGGATCTCCTACAATGAGCAGTTCTTC. Its translation is CASSAERISYNEQFF.

The rearrangement links TRBV15 to TRBJ1-1, with D unclear. Trimming cost V 1 base and J 1 base, with 7 bases left between them. In germline, CDR1 is LNHNV, CDR2 YYDKDF (reference sequence). The CDR3 is 14 residues long. The CDR3 here is CATSRGKENTEAFF. The CDR3, as DNA: TGTGCCACCAGCAGAGGGAAGGAGAACACTGAAGCTTTCTTT.

The chain combines TRBV9 with TRBJ1-1; TRBD1 matches at 8 bases. After removal of 0 bases from V and 0 bases from J, the junction contained 7 bases not matched to a gene. The V gene's germline CDR1 is SGDLS and CDR2 YYNGEE. The CDR3 consists of 17 residues. CDR3 residues: CASSVESQGAMNTEAFF. The DNA for the CDR3 is TGTGCCAGCAGCGTAGAGAGTCAGGGGGCGATGAACACTGAAGCTTTCTTT.

This chain connects TRBV4-1 to TRBJ1-6; 7 bases are shared with TRBD1. The junction had 3 bases not matched to a gene; V was cut back by 0 bases and J by 7 bases. The CDR3 is made up of 15 amino acids. The germline V gene encodes CDR1 MGHRA and CDR2 YSYEKL. The DNA of the CDR3 is TGCGCCAGCAGCCAAGATTTCAGGGGGAATTCACCCCTCCACTTT. It encodes CASSQDFRGNSPLHF.

The chain uses TRBV7-8 and TRBJ2-2; 7 bases match TRBD2. The trim removed 8 bases at V and 4 bases at J, leaving 10 bases unmatched. CDR1 and CDR2 (germline): SGHVS, FQNEAQ. This CDR3 has 15 residues. The CDR3 here is CASFQSSGGTGELFF. Written as DNA, the CDR3 is TGTGCCAGCTTCCAATCTAGCGGAGGCACCGGGGAGCTGTTTTTT.

The gene calls are TRBV30 and TRBJ1-1, with D maybe TRBD1 (6 bases). The V end was cut by 3 bases, the J end by 0 bases, with 8 bases between. The CDR3 sequence is 13 residues long. Germline CDR1 and CDR2: GTSNPN and SVGIG (reference sequence). CDR3 in DNA: TGTGCCTGGAGCGCAGGGGTGAACACTGAAGCTTTCTTT. Residues: CAWSAGVNTEAFF.

This clone was picked up one time. This chain links TRBV27 with TRBJ1-1; D is ambiguous. This CDR3 comprises 13 residues. Germline assignment: CDR1 MNHEY and CDR2 SMNVEV (reference sequence). Trimming took off 4 bases at V and 8 bases at J, with 14 bases between the two ends. The CDR3 DNA is TGTGCCAGCAGTTGGTCAGCCTCCTTGGAAGCTTTCTTT. As protein: CASSWSASLEAFF.